What follows are 10 T cell receptor beta chains derived from one specimen sequenced in a study of cytomegalovirus exposure and HLA in healthy donors. PCR involved 60 Vbeta and 13 Jbeta primers. TCRdb's copy holds only in-frame clones and misses some; the assay was immunoSEQ multiplex PCR. The sample records 310,000 or so clones, approximately 90% being singletons. Source material: PBMCs. The receptors originated from a woman under 30 in good health and CMV-seronegative.

The gene calls are TRBV9 and TRBJ2-5; 8 bases agree with TRBD2. Germline V CDR1 and CDR2: SGDLS, YYNGEE. The CDR3 sequence is 21 residues long. The trim removed 4 bases at V and 1 base at J, leaving 24 bases unmatched. The CDR3 spells CASSHPGRGAGGRITQETQYF. The CDR3 nucleotides read TGTGCCAGCAGCCATCCCGGGAGGGGGGCAGGAGGCAGAATCACCCAAGAGACCCAGTACTTC.

The genes are TRBV9 and TRBJ1-1; D may be TRBD1 (5 bases). The V end was cut by 0 bases, the J end by 4 bases, with 16 bases between. CDR3 length: 16 residues. The V gene's germline CDR1 is SGDLS and CDR2 YYNGEE. The CDR3 DNA is TGTGCCAGCAGCGTAGGGTCAGGGAGGGAGGCCACTGAAGCTTTCTTT. Its protein product is CASSVGSGREATEAFF.

This chain connects TRBV7-9 to TRBJ1-1; D gene unclear. This CDR3 contains 12 residues. V shed 1 base and J shed 5 bases, with 5 bases lying between them. CDR1 is SEHNR and CDR2 is FQNEAQ in the germline V gene (reference sequence). The CDR3 loop is CASSLVLTEAFF. The CDR3 DNA sequence: TGTGCCAGCAGCTTAGTACTGACTGAAGCTTTCTTT.

The J gene is TRBJ2-1, the V gene TRBV7-9, with a weak D call TRBD1 (6 bases). The CDR3 extends over 17 amino acids. Looked up from germline, CDR1 is SEHNR and CDR2 is FQNEAQ (reference sequence). V dropped 3 bases and J dropped 2 bases, with 17 bases sitting between them. The CDR3 loop reads CASSFRQVPGPYNEQFF. In DNA form, the CDR3 reads TGTGCCAGCAGCTTCCGACAGGTCCCAGGCCCCTACAATGAGCAGTTCTTC.

The rearrangement uses TRBV10-3 and TRBJ1-5, with 11 bases aligning to TRBD1. CDR3 length equals 15 residues. The V and J ends lost 0 bases and 5 bases, in that order; junction bases with no gene match: 0. Germline CDR1 reads ENHRY; CDR2 reads SYGVKD. CDR3: CAISESDRGHQPQHF. CDR3 DNA sequence: TGTGCCATCAGTGAGTCGGACAGGGGGCATCAGCCCCAGCATTTT.

The chain carries TRBV7-3 and TRBJ1-2, with D maybe TRBD1 (6 bases). The CDR3 is 17 amino acids. Looked up from germline, CDR1 is SGHTA and CDR2 is FQGTGA. Trimming took off 4 bases at V and 1 base at J, with 19 bases between the two ends. As DNA, the CDR3 is TGTGCCAGCAGCTGGGGGCCCGGGGCGGAAGATAACTATGGCTACACCTTC. Translating it yields CASSWGPGAEDNYGYTF.

The chain couples TRBV9 to TRBJ2-3, with D tentatively TRBD2 (6 bases). V shed 4 bases and J shed 0 bases, with 9 bases lying between them. Germline CDR1 and CDR2: SGDLS and YYNGEE. The CDR3 consists of 14 residues. The CDR3 sequence: CASSSRGSTDTQYF. Here the CDR3 DNA reads TGTGCCAGCAGCTCGCGGGGAAGCACAGATACGCAGTATTTT.

The CDR3 region has the DNA TGTGCCAGCAGCGTAGGGGCAGACCTTACGCAGTATTTT. Residues: CASSVGADLTQYF. The rearrangement joins TRBV9 to TRBJ2-3; no definite D call. V was trimmed by 0 bases and J by 8 bases, leaving 10 bases between them. Germline V gene lookup returns CDR1 SGDLS and CDR2 YYNGEE. CDR3 length: 13 amino acids.

This clone was picked up one time. The chain joins TRBV2 to TRBJ2-1; D uncertain. Germline CDR1 SNHLY, CDR2 FYNNEI. The CDR3 extends over 14 amino acids. Between the trimmed V and J ends, which lost 7 bases and 3 bases, there was a span of 13 bases. The CDR3 DNA reads TGTGCCAGCACCCCTAATCCGTTCTACAATGAGCAGTTCTTC. It translates to CASTPNPFYNEQFF.

This rearrangement joins TRBV29-1 to TRBJ1-2, with D uncertain. Trimming stripped 2 bases from V and 9 bases from J, with 13 bases between. Germline V gene sequence: CDR1 SQVTM, CDR2 ANQGSEA. The CDR3 loop spans 12 amino acids. The CDR3 loop reads CSVEMAVRSYTF. CDR3 nucleotides: TGCAGCGTTGAAATGGCAGTCAGAAGCTACACCTTC.